This paragraph covers one T cell receptor beta chain sequence. What it binds is unknown. The sample is drawn from a study of response to subunit inactivated influenza vaccine. TCRdb fed the RT-PCR reads into MiXCR, producing one record per CDR3 protein. Among around 790,000 distinct CDR3 sequences listed, 21% were seen once. General study findings and limits: The authors offered the suggestion that each seasonal influenza vaccination recruits few new T cells.

V gave up 4 bases and J gave up 6 bases, with 17 bases separating them. The length of the CDR3 is 14 residues. From germline, CDR1 is SGHKS and CDR2 YYEKEE (reference sequence). The J gene is TRBJ2-7, the V gene TRBV5-5, with D perhaps matching TRBD1 (6 bases). The sequence derives from a man aged 50 or older who received an inactivated influenza vaccine. The source material was PBMCs from blood, sampled 4 to 6 days after vaccination. Here the CDR3 DNA reads TGTGCCAGCAGCATCGGACAGTTTACCATCGAGCAGTACTTC. Translated: CASSIGQFTIEQYF.